Given below is one T cell receptor (beta chain) in context. The sample originates from a study of CD8 T cells in Susac syndrome. CD8+ and CD4+ T cells from blood underwent TCR beta sequencing, which was carried out in a high-throughput format. This CDR3 spans 14 amino acids. Germline values: CDR1 GTSNPN, CDR2 SVGIG (reference sequence). Trimming took 5 bases from V and 6 from J, leaving 19 bases between them. Random-hexamer reverse transcription was applied to roughly 0.5 to 1 ug RNA. Multiplex immunoSEQ PCR targeted 54 Vbeta and 13 Jbeta TCR beta segments. TCRdb itself ran the immunoSEQ multiplex PCR reads through MiXCR, one entry per CDR3 protein. The data hold about 80,000 distinct CDR3 sequences, with about 91% observed a single time.

Specimen: CD8+ T cells from PBMCs. V gene TRBV30 combines with J gene TRBJ1-1; no definite D call. The receptor was derived from a human donor with multiple sclerosis. Here the CDR3 reads CAWGGPWSYAEAFF. CDR3 DNA sequence: TGTGCCTGGGGAGGGCCCTGGTCATACGCTGAAGCTTTCTTT.